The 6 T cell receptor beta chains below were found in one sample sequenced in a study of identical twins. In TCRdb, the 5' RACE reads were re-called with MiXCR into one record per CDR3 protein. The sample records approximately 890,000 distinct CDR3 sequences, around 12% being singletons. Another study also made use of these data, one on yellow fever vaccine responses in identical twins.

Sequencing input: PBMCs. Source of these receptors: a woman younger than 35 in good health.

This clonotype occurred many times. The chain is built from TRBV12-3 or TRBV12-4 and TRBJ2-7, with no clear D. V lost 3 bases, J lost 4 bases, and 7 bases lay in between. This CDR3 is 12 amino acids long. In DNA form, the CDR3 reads TGTGCCAGCAGTTTCACACCATACGAGCAGTACTTC. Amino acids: CASSFTPYEQYF.

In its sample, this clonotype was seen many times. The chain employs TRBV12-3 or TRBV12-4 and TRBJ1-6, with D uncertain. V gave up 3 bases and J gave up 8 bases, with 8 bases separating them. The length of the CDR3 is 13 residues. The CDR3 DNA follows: TGTGCCAGCAGTTTCGAGTATGATTCACCCCTCCACTTT. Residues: CASSFEYDSPLHF.

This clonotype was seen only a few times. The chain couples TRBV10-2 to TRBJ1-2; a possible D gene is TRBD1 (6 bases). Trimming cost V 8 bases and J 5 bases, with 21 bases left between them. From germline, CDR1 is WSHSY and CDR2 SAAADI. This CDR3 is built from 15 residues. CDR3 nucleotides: TGCGCCAGCGAAGGGGTCGAGCAGGGGAATTATGGCTACACCTTC. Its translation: CASEGVEQGNYGYTF.

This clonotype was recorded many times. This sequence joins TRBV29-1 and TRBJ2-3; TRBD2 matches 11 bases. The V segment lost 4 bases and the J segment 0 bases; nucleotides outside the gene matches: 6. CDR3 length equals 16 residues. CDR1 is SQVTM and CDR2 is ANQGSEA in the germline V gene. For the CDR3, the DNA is TGCAGCGTTGGACTAGCGGGGAAACTTAGCACAGATACGCAGTATTTT. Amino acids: CSVGLAGKLSTDTQYF.

DNA of the CDR3: TGCGCCAGCAGTGAGTCGAAGACAGGGCGTTCACCCCTCCACTTT. Translated, it gives CASSESKTGRSPLHF. The chain employs TRBV10-2 and TRBJ1-6; TRBD1 aligns across 7 bases. This CDR3 is 15 amino acids long. Trimming cost V 0 bases and J 9 bases; bases outside gene matches: 5. The germline gives CDR1 WSHSY, CDR2 SAAADI.

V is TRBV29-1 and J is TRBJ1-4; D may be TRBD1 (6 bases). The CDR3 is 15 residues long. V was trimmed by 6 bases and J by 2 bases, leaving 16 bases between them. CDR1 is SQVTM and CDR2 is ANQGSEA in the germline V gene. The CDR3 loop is CSVMPGGATNEKLFF. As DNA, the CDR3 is TGCAGCGTGATGCCTGGGGGGGCGACTAATGAAAAACTGTTTTTT.